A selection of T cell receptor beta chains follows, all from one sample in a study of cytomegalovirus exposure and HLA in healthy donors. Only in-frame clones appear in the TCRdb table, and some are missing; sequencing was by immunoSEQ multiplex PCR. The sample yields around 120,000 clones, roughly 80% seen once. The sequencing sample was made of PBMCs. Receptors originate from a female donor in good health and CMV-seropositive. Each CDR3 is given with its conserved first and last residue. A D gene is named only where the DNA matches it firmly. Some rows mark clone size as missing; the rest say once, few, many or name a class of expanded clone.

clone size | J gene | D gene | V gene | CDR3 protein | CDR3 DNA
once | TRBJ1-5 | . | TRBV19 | CASSIGQLQPQHF | TGTGCCAGTAGTATTGGGCAGCTTCAGCCCCAGCATTTT
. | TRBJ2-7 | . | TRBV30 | CASRGGTAWEQYF | TGTGCCTCCCGGGGCGGGACGGCGTGGGAGCAGTACTTC
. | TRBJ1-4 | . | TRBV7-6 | CASSRGTNEKLFF | TGTGCCAGCAGCCGCGGCACTAATGAAAAACTGTTTTTT
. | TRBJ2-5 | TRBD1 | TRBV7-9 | CASSAGTGGSETQYF | TGTGCCAGCAGCGCTGGGACAGGGGGTTCCGAGACCCAGTACTTC
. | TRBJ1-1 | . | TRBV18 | CASSTVQGNTEAFF | TGTGCCAGCTCAACGGTCCAGGGGAACACTGAAGCTTTCTTT
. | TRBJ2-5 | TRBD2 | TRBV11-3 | CASSFGGAVVSETQYF | TGTGCCAGCAGCTTCGGGGGGGCGGTCGTAAGCGAGACCCAGTACTTC
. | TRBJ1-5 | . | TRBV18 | CASSPDTNQPQHF | TGTGCCAGCTCACCGGACACCAATCAGCCCCAGCATTTT
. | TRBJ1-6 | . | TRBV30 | CAWSPGGAALHF | TGTGCCTGGAGTCCTGGGGGGGCGGCCCTCCACTTT
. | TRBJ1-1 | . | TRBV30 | CAWSVTFNTEAFF | TGTGCCTGGAGTGTGACATTTAACACTGAAGCTTTCTTT
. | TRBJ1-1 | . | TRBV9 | CASSSGDGFSEAFF | TGTGCCAGCAGCTCAGGGGATGGGTTTTCTGAAGCTTTCTTT
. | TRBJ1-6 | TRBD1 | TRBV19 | CASSRDREGSPLHF | TGTGCCAGTAGTCGGGACAGGGAGGGTTCACCCCTCCACTTT
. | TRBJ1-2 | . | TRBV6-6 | CASSYSTGLANYGYTF | TGTGCCAGCAGTTACTCGACGGGATTGGCTAACTATGGCTACACCTTC
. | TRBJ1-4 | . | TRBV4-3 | CASSPRRRDEKLFF | TGCGCCAGCAGTCCGCGAAGGAGGGATGAAAAACTGTTTTTT
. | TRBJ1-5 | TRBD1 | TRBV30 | CAWSVGTGNQPQHF | TGTGCCTGGAGTGTGGGGACAGGAAATCAGCCCCAGCATTTT
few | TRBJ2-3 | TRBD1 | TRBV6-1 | CASSEDGTGSDTQYF | TGTGCCAGCAGTGAAGACGGGACAGGGTCAGATACGCAGTATTTT
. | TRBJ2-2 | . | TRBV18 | CASSPNRDGELFF | TGTGCCAGCTCACCAAACAGGGACGGGGAGCTGTTTTTT
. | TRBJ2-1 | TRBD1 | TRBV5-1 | CASSWTGPKVYNEQFF | TGCGCCAGCAGCTGGACAGGGCCCAAAGTATACAATGAGCAGTTCTTC
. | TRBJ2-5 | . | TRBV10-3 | CASSQGVREETQYF | TGTGCCTCATCTCAGGGGGTACGGGAGGAGACCCAGTACTTC
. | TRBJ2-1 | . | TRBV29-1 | CSVPTGGGVYNEQFF | TGCAGCGTTCCAACCGGTGGAGGGGTCTACAATGAGCAGTTCTTC
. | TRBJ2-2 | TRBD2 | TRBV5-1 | CASSLVGRVGGELFF | TGCGCCAGCAGCTTGGTAGGGAGGGTCGGCGGGGAGCTGTTTTTT
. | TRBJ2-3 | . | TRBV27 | CASSLQHTDTQYF | TGTGCCAGCAGTCTCCAACACACAGATACGCAGTATTTT
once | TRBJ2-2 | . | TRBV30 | CALPGKGNTGELFF | TGTGCCCTCCCCGGGAAAGGGAACACCGGGGAGCTGTTTTTT
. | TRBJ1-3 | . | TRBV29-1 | CSVEERNTIYF | TGCAGCGTCGAGGAGAGAAACACCATATATTTT
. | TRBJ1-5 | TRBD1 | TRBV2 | CASRGQGGNQPQHF | TGTGCCAGCAGGGGACAGGGAGGGAATCAGCCCCAGCATTTT
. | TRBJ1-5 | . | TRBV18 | CASSIASDSNQPQHF | TGTGCCAGCTCAATAGCCTCAGATAGCAATCAGCCCCAGCATTTT
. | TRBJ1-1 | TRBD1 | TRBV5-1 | CASSLSDRGVHVNTEAFF | TGCGCCAGCAGCCTGTCGGACAGGGGAGTCCACGTGAACACTGAAGCTTTCTTT
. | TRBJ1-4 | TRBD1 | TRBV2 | CASRRTGGGEKLFF | TGTGCCAGCAGAAGGACAGGGGGCGGTGAAAAACTGTTTTTT
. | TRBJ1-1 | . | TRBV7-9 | CASSFRDIEAFF | TGTGCCAGCAGCTTCAGGGACATTGAAGCTTTCTTT
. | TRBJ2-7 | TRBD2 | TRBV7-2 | CASSPPYLAGTSYEQYF | TGTGCCAGCAGCCCACCGTATCTAGCGGGGACTTCCTACGAGCAGTACTTC
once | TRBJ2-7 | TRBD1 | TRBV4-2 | CASSQQRDRGLREQYF | TGTGCCAGCAGCCAGCAACGGGACAGGGGACTTCGCGAGCAGTACTTC
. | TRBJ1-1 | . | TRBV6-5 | CASSYSANTEAFF | TGTGCCAGCAGTTACTCGGCGAACACTGAAGCTTTCTTT
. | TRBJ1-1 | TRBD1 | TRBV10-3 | CATQVTSQGVNTEAFF | TGTGCCACTCAAGTGACCTCCCAGGGGGTGAACACTGAAGCTTTCTTT
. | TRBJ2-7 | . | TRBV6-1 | CASSRVSSYEQYF | TGTGCCAGCAGTCGGGTTAGCTCCTACGAGCAGTACTTC
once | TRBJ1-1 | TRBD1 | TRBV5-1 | CASSTRWGTGTEAFF | TGCGCCAGCAGCACGCGATGGGGGACAGGCACTGAAGCTTTCTTT
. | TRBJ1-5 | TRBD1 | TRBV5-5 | CASSQTGRGEQPQHF | TGTGCCAGCAGCCAAACGGGCAGGGGGGAACAGCCCCAGCATTTT
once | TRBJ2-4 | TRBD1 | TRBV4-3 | CASSQDRGRELGKNIQYF | TGCGCCAGCAGCCAAGACAGGGGGCGTGAATTGGGCAAAAACATTCAGTACTTC
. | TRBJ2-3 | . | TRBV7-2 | CASSLEGASTDTQYF | TGTGCCAGCAGCTTAGAAGGGGCTTCCACAGATACGCAGTATTTT
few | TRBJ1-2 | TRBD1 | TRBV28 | CASSSHRTGGSGYTF | TGTGCCAGCAGTTCCCACCGGACAGGGGGGAGTGGCTACACCTTC
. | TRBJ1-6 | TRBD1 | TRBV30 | CACSRDSRSPLHF | TGTGCCTGCTCAAGGGACAGTAGATCACCCCTCCACTTT
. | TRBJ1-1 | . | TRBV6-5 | CASRKSVGGTEAFF | TGTGCCAGCAGAAAATCGGTTGGGGGGACTGAAGCTTTCTTT
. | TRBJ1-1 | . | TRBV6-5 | CASSAGAGATEAFF | TGTGCCAGCAGTGCTGGCGCAGGGGCCACTGAAGCTTTCTTT
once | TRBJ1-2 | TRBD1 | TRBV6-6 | CASSMGQGIYGYTF | TGTGCCAGCAGTATGGGACAGGGGATATATGGCTACACCTTC
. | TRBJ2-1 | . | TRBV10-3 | CAIIRSPLVNEQFF | TGTGCCATAATAAGGAGCCCCTTAGTGAATGAGCAGTTCTTC
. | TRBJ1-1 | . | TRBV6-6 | CASDRDTNTEAFF | TGTGCCAGCGACCGGGACACAAACACTGAAGCTTTCTTT
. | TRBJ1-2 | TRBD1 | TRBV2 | CASKGQGTNYGYTF | TGTGCCAGCAAGGGACAGGGGACGAACTATGGCTACACCTTC
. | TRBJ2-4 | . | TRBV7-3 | CASSLQTTGEDIQYF | TGTGCCAGCAGCTTACAGACGACCGGGGAGGACATTCAGTACTTC
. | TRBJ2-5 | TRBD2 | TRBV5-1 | CASSRADGEGETQYF | TGCGCCAGCAGCAGAGCCGACGGGGAGGGAGAGACCCAGTACTTC
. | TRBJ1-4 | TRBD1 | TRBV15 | CATSRDPRQGAGNEKLFF | TGTGCCACCAGCAGAGATCCCCGACAGGGGGCCGGTAATGAAAAACTGTTTTTT
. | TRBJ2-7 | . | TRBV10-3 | CAISEPQGRAYEQYF | TGTGCCATCAGTGAGCCACAGGGAAGGGCCTACGAGCAGTACTTC
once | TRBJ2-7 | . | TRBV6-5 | CASSYSKSSQGYEQYF | TGTGCCAGCAGTTACTCGAAGTCGTCGCAGGGTTACGAGCAGTACTTC
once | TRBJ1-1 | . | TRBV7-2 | CASSFRSPNTEAFF | TGTGCCAGCAGTTTTAGGAGCCCTAACACTGAAGCTTTCTTT
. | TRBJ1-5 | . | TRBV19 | CASSLNGQNNQPQHF | TGTGCCAGTAGTCTGAACGGACAAAACAATCAGCCCCAGCATTTT